This is a list of T cell receptor beta chains from one sample in a study of cytomegalovirus exposure and HLA in healthy donors. The protocol was immunoSEQ multiplex PCR, while the TCRdb copy is restricted to in-frame clones and leaves out a portion. The table has over 75,000 clones, about three quarters seen once. Sequencing used PBMCs. These receptors were obtained from a man in his forties or fifties in good health and CMV-seropositive. CDR3s include the opening cysteine and the closing phenylalanine or tryptophan. D genes are given only for firm matches. Rows may omit the clone size; those that give it use once, few, many or a size class.

CDR3 DNA,CDR3 protein,CDR3 length,clone size,D gene,J gene,V gene
TGCGCCAGCAGCCCCCTCTCGGTCCGGGGGCTAGCGGGGGGGCGGGGCACCGGGGAGCTGTTTTTT,CASSPLSVRGLAGGRGTGELFF,22,-,TRBD2,TRBJ2-2,TRBV4-1
TGTGCCAGCAGCCAGCAACAGGGGGGGAACACTGAAGCTTTCTTT,CASSQQQGGNTEAFF,15,-,TRBD1,TRBJ1-1,TRBV4-2
TGTGCCAGTAGCCGGGAGCGGTCCCAGCCCCAGCATTTT,CASSRERSQPQHF,13,-,-,TRBJ1-5,TRBV19
TGCGCCAGCAGACCAACAGTGGGCACGCAGTATTTT,CASRPTVGTQYF,12,once,-,TRBJ2-3,TRBV5-1
TGTGCCAGCAAACCGGGGACAGTCACAGATACGCAGTATTTT,CASKPGTVTDTQYF,14,once,TRBD1,TRBJ2-3,TRBV2
TGTGCCACGGTCGAAGGGGGTACTGGAAACACCATATATTTT,CATVEGGTGNTIYF,14,-,-,TRBJ1-3,TRBV11-2
TGTGCCAGCAGCCAACTTGACAGCTACGAGCAGTACTTC,CASSQLDSYEQYF,13,-,-,TRBJ2-7,TRBV5-4
TGTGCCAGCAGCTTTACTAGGACAGATACGCAGTATTTT,CASSFTRTDTQYF,13,-,-,TRBJ2-3,TRBV7-2
TGTGCCAGCAGTGGATCGGACAGGGGTTACTATGGCTACCCCTTC,CASSGSDRGYYGYPF,15,-,TRBD1,TRBJ1-2,TRBV25-1
TGTGCCAGCAGCTCGGGACTAGCGGTGTACGAGCAGTACTTC,CASSSGLAVYEQYF,14,-,TRBD2,TRBJ2-7,TRBV7-6
TGTGCCAGCAGTTACTCCGAGGCGGCCGCTTCACCCCTCCACTTT,CASSYSEAAASPLHF,15,-,-,TRBJ1-6,TRBV6-5
TGTGCCAGCTCACCAGGAGCAGGGGTAAACACCGGGGAGCTGTTTTTT,CASSPGAGVNTGELFF,16,-,-,TRBJ2-2,TRBV18
TGTGCCAGCAGTTTAAGGCAGACAGGATCCCAAAGCTCCTATAATTCACCCCTCCACTTT,CASSLRQTGSQSSYNSPLHF,20,-,-,TRBJ1-6,TRBV27
TGTGCCAGCAGCTTGGGGACACCCAATGAAGCTTTCTTT,CASSLGTPNEAFF,13,-,-,TRBJ1-1,TRBV7-8
TGTGCCAGCAGTCCTGCTGGAGGGGCTGGCTATGGCTACACCTTC,CASSPAGGAGYGYTF,15,-,-,TRBJ1-2,TRBV2
TGTGCCAGCAGCTTTCTCCGGGACTACCAAGAGACCCAGTACTTC,CASSFLRDYQETQYF,15,once,-,TRBJ2-5,TRBV5-6
TGTGCCAGCGGTACAGACTCCTACGAGCAGTACTTC,CASGTDSYEQYF,12,-,-,TRBJ2-7,TRBV27
TGTGCCAGCAGTTTTCGTGGGGGCGGGCAAGAGACCCAGTACTTC,CASSFRGGGQETQYF,15,-,-,TRBJ2-5,TRBV28
TGTGCCAGCAGTGGAAACAGGGGATTATCTCACAATGAGCAGTTCTTC,CASSGNRGLSHNEQFF,16,-,TRBD1,TRBJ2-1,TRBV6-1
TGTGCCAGCAGTGAACTAGGGGCTGGCTACACCTTC,CASSELGAGYTF,12,-,-,TRBJ1-2,TRBV25-1
TGCGCCAGCAGCCCGGACAGGCTGGCAACTAATGAAAAACTGTTTTTT,CASSPDRLATNEKLFF,16,few,TRBD1,TRBJ1-4,TRBV5-1
TGTGCCAGCAGTTATGGGGGACAGGGGATGGAAAAACTGTTTTTT,CASSYGGQGMEKLFF,15,-,TRBD1,TRBJ1-4,TRBV6-5
TGTGCCAGCAGCGTAGTGGGCGGGGGCACCAGGTGGGACACCGGGGAGCTGTTTTTT,CASSVVGGGTRWDTGELFF,19,-,-,TRBJ2-2,TRBV9
TGTGCCTGGAGTGTACGAGGAAACGGGGAGCTGTTTTTT,CAWSVRGNGELFF,13,-,-,TRBJ2-2,TRBV30
TGTGCCAGCAGCTTAGGCACTAGCGGGGCGGGGGAGCAGTACTTC,CASSLGTSGAGEQYF,15,-,TRBD2,TRBJ2-7,TRBV7-2
TGCGCCAGCAGCTCTGGCCTCGGCAGGGGGCTCGATGAGCAGTTCTTC,CASSSGLGRGLDEQFF,16,-,TRBD1,TRBJ2-1,TRBV5-1
TGTGCCAGCAGTTACGAGGGGGTATATTACAATGAGCAGTTCTTC,CASSYEGVYYNEQFF,15,-,-,TRBJ2-1,TRBV6-5
TGTGCCAGCAGTGCTAGCGGGGAGCTGTTTTTT,CASSASGELFF,11,-,-,TRBJ2-2,TRBV2
TGTGCCAGTAGTATACGAGGGACAGATAGCAATCAGCCCCAGCATTTT,CASSIRGTDSNQPQHF,16,-,TRBD1,TRBJ1-5,TRBV19
TGTGCCAGCAGAGGAGCAGGGGGAGGTGAAAAACTGTTTTTT,CASRGAGGGEKLFF,14,medium-sized,TRBD1,TRBJ1-4,TRBV28
TGTTCCAGCAGCTTAATCTACGACGAGCAGTACTTC,CSSSLIYDEQYF,12,-,-,TRBJ2-7,TRBV7-9
TGTGCCAGCAGTCCCAGGATCTCTGGAAACACCATATATTTT,CASSPRISGNTIYF,14,-,-,TRBJ1-3,TRBV6-5
TGTGCCAGCACTCGACAGGGGGAGACCCAGTACTTC,CASTRQGETQYF,12,-,TRBD1,TRBJ2-5,TRBV6-6
TGTGCCAGCAGTTACAGGGACAGCAAAAACATTCAGTACTTC,CASSYRDSKNIQYF,14,-,TRBD1,TRBJ2-4,TRBV6-5
TGCAGCGTTGAAGTGGGGGGGAGGGCTTCCCAGTACTTC,CSVEVGGRASQYF,13,-,TRBD2,TRBJ2-5,TRBV29-1
TGTGCCATTCGAGACAGGGGTAATTATGGCTACACCTTC,CAIRDRGNYGYTF,13,-,TRBD1,TRBJ1-2,TRBV19
TGTGCCAGCAGCGTATTTATGTCGGGTACGCAGTATTTT,CASSVFMSGTQYF,13,-,-,TRBJ2-3,TRBV9
TGTGCCAGTAGTATCGGGGGGTCCACTGAAGCTTTCTTT,CASSIGGSTEAFF,13,-,-,TRBJ1-1,TRBV19